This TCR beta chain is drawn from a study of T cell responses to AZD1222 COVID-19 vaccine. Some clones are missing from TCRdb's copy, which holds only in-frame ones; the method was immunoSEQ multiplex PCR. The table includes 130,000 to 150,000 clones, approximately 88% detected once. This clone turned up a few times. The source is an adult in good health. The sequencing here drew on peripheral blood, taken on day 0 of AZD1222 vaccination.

The CDR3 DNA sequence: TGTGCCAGCTCATCGGGACTAGCGATCTTCTACGAGCAGTACTTC. Residues: CASSSGLAIFYEQYF. The rearrangement joins TRBV18 to TRBJ2-7; 10 nucleotides line up with TRBD2. V dropped 5 bases and J dropped 3; count of bases not matched to a gene: 7. CDR3 length: 15 residues. CDR1 KGHSH and CDR2 LQKENI come from the germline V gene.